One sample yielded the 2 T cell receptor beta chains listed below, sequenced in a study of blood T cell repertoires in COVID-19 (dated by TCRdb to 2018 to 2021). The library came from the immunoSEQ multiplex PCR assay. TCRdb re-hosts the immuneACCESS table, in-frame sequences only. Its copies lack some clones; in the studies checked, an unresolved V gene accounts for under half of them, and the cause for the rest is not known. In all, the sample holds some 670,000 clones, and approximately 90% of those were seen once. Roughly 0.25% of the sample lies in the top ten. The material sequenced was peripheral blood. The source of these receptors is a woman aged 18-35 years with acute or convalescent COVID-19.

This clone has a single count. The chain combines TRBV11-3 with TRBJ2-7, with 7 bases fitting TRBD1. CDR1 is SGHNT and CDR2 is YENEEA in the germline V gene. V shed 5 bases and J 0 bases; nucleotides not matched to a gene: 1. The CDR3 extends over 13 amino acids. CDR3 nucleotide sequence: TGTGCCAGCAGCACAGGGGCCTCCTACGAGCAGTACTTC. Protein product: CASSTGASYEQYF. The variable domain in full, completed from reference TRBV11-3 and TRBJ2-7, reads EAGVVQSPRYKIIEKKQPVAFWCNPISGHNTLYWYLQNLGQGPELLIRYENEEAVDDSQLPKDRFSAERLKGVDSTLKIQPAELGDSAVYLCASSTGASYEQYFGPGTRLTVT.

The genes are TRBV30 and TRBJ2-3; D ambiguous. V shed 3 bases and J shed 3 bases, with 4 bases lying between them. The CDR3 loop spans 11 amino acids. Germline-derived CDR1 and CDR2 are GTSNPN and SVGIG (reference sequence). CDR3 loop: CAWSQTDTQYF. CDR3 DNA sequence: TGTGCCTGGAGCCAAACAGATACGCAGTATTTT.